The 21 T cell receptor beta chains presented below share a single source sample, sequenced in a study of blood T cell repertoires in COVID-19. The method was immunoSEQ multiplex PCR; TCRdb's version includes in-frame clones alone and lacks a portion of them. The table has about 300,000 clones, roughly 88% seen once. The specimen sequenced was peripheral blood. The receptors come from a man in his late teens or twenties with active or convalescent COVID-19.

CDR3 nucleotides: TGTGCCACCCCTTCCCGTGTGACAGCTGACTCTGGAAACACCATATATTTT. It is translated as CATPSRVTADSGNTIYF. V usage is TRBV24-1 and J usage is TRBJ1-3; D is perhaps TRBD1 (5 bases). Trimming stripped 9 bases from V and 0 bases from J, with 20 bases between. The germline V gene encodes CDR1 KGHDR and CDR2 SFDVKD. The CDR3 sequence is 17 residues long.

Regarding this clone: Other nucleotide sequences from this sample produce the same CDR3. V and J are TRBV7-9 and TRBJ1-1; possibly TRBD1 for D (5 bases). The CDR3 runs 12 residues. Germline V gene sequence: CDR1 SEHNR, CDR2 FQNEAQ (reference sequence). Deletions cut 5 bases from V and 5 bases from J, with 9 bases between. CDR3: CASSPGGTEAFF. The CDR3 region has the DNA TGTGCCAGCAGCCCGGGGGGGACTGAAGCTTTCTTT.

The chain joins TRBV10-3 to TRBJ2-7, with no clear D. Trimming left V 8 bases short and J 1 base short, with 6 bases between. This CDR3 is 11 amino acids long. Germline V gene data show CDR1 as ENHRY and CDR2 as SYGVKD. The CDR3 DNA reads TGTGCCATCGCCGGTTCCTACGAGCAGTACTTC. It encodes CAIAGSYEQYF.

The chain employs TRBV14 and TRBJ1-2; 8 bases line up with TRBD1. The CDR3 loop spans 16 amino acids. The germline V gene encodes CDR1 SGHDN and CDR2 FVKESK. V was pared by 2 bases and J by 4 bases, with 9 bases of the junction left unmatched. The CDR3 reads CASSQFPRGPFYGYTF. CDR3 DNA sequence: TGTGCCAGCAGCCAATTCCCCAGGGGGCCTTTCTATGGCTACACCTTC.

Only one count was recorded for this clone. The rearrangement links TRBV7-8 to TRBJ2-5, with TRBD2 identical over 8 bases. Germline values: CDR1 SGHVS, CDR2 FQNEAQ. The V gene end was trimmed by 2 bases and the J gene end by 2 bases; junction bases not matched to a gene: 7. The CDR3 loop spans 16 amino acids. The CDR3 reads CASSLYRVAGQETQYF. In nucleotides, the CDR3 is TGTGCCAGCAGCTTATATCGGGTAGCGGGGCAAGAGACCCAGTACTTC. The whole variable domain, remainder taken from reference TRBV7-8 and TRBJ2-5, is GAGVSQSPRYKVAKRGQDVALRCDPISGHVSLFWYQQALGQGPEFLTYFQNEAQLDKSGLPSDRFFAERPEGSVSTLKIQRTQQEDSAVYLCASSLYRVAGQETQYFGPGTRLLVL.

The V gene is TRBV11-2, the J gene TRBJ2-5; 8 positions match TRBD2. The V and J ends lost 4 bases and 2 bases, in that order; junction bases with no gene match: 6. The CDR3 has 15 residues. CDR1 is SGHAT and CDR2 is FQNNGV in the germline V gene. In DNA, the CDR3 is TGTGCCAGCAGCTGGGTCGGGGGGGAACAAGAGACCCAGTACTTC. This gives the protein CASSWVGGEQETQYF. The variable domain in full, completed from reference TRBV11-2 and TRBJ2-5, reads EAGVAQSPRYKIIEKRQSVAFWCNPISGHATLYWYQQILGQGPKLLIQFQNNGVVDDSQLPKDRFSAERLKGVDSTLKIQPAKLEDSAVYLCASSWVGGEQETQYFGPGTRLLVL.

The rearrangement links TRBV10-2 to TRBJ1-4, with 7 bases lining up with TRBD1. V lost 6 bases to trimming and J lost 2 bases; unmatched junction nucleotides: 6. This CDR3 spans 15 amino acids. The germline gives CDR1 WSHSY, CDR2 SAAADI. The CDR3 DNA sequence: TGCGCCAGCAGGACAGGGCCGTCTACTAATGAAAAACTGTTTTTT. Its protein product is CASRTGPSTNEKLFF.

V is TRBV9 and J is TRBJ2-5, with D unclear. The V end lost 1 base, the J end lost 5 bases, and 9 bases lay between the germline ends. The CDR3 totals 13 residues. The germline CDR1 and CDR2 sequences are SGDLS and YYNGEE. The CDR3 spells CASSVRLGETQYF. DNA of the CDR3: TGTGCCAGCAGCGTACGGTTGGGCGAGACCCAGTACTTC.

The chain joins TRBV19 to TRBJ2-4; a possible D gene is TRBD1 (5 bases). Trimming left V 7 bases short and J 4 bases short, with 14 bases between. CDR1 and CDR2 (germline): LNHDA, SQIVND (reference sequence). The CDR3 runs 14 residues. CDR3 sequence (DNA): TGTGCCAGTAAACAGGACCAGATTAAAAACATTCAGTACTTC. Protein: CASKQDQIKNIQYF.

The chain uses TRBV30 and TRBJ2-5; D gene ambiguous. V lost 8 bases to trimming and J lost 5 bases, with 12 bases between them. This CDR3 has 11 residues. Germline V gene lookup returns CDR1 GTSNPN and CDR2 SVGIG (reference sequence). In nucleotides, the CDR3 is TGTGCCCCCAGCCACGGGGAGACCCAGTACTTC. It codes for CAPSHGETQYF. Using reference TRBV30 and TRBJ2-5 for the parts outside the CDR3, the full variable domain is SQTIHQWPATLVQPVGSPLSLECTVEGTSNPNLYWYRQAAGRGLQLLFYSVGIGQISSEVPQNLSASRPQDRQFILSSKKLLLSDSGFYLCAPSHGETQYFGPGTRLLVL.

V and J are TRBV7-2 and TRBJ1-6, with D uncertain. V was shortened by 11 bases and J by 1 base, with 15 bases between the two germline ends. Germline V gene data show CDR1 as SGHTA and CDR2 as FQGNSA. This CDR3 has 15 residues. The CDR3 nucleotides read TGTGCCGCGGGCCCGACGGTGTCCTATAATTCACCCCTCCACTTT. Protein: CAAGPTVSYNSPLHF.

Concerning this clone itself: One end of the junction is discordant with germline, which a read error may explain. This chain joins TRBV7-9 and TRBJ1-4, with a tentative D call TRBD1 (6 bases). The V gene's germline CDR1 is SEHNR and CDR2 FQNEAQ (reference sequence). CDR3 size: 16 residues. CDR3 loop: CASRLGDTATNEKLFF. The CDR3 DNA reads TGTGCCAGCAGGTTAGGGGACACAGCAACTAATGAAAAACTGTTTTTT.

The DNA for the CDR3 is TGTGCCAGCAGCGTAGCTCCCACAAACACCGGGGAGCTGTTTTTT. This gives the protein CASSVAPTNTGELFF. The V call is TRBV9, the J call TRBJ2-2, with D hard to call. The germline V gene has CDR1 SGDLS and CDR2 YYNGEE. Deletions cut 0 bases from V and 2 bases from J, with 8 bases between. The CDR3 runs 15 residues.

This clone was seen a handful of times. The gene calls are TRBV16 and TRBJ1-4, with a weak D call TRBD1 (5 bases). Deletions cut 4 bases from V and 4 bases from J, with 13 bases between. The CDR3 spans 15 residues. CDR1 is KGHSY and CDR2 is FQNENV in the germline V gene. Written as DNA, the CDR3 is TGTGCCAGCAGCCTTTCAGGGTTCATTAATGAAAAACTGTTTTTT. As protein: CASSLSGFINEKLFF.

The rearrangement joins TRBV14 to TRBJ2-3; D not resolved. Deletions cut 1 base from V and 0 bases from J, with 8 bases between. CDR1 is SGHDN, CDR2 FVKESK, per germline. This CDR3 is 15 amino acids long. CDR3 sequence: CASSQGVASTDTQYF. DNA for the CDR3: TGTGCCAGCAGCCAAGGCGTAGCTAGCACAGATACGCAGTATTTT.

The chain links TRBV4-1 to TRBJ1-2, with D maybe TRBD1 (6 bases). Between the trimmed V and J ends, which lost 4 bases and 4 bases, there was a span of 13 bases. Germline lookup yields CDR1 MGHRA and CDR2 YSYEKL. The CDR3 runs 14 residues. The CDR3 DNA sequence: TGCGCCAGCAGCCCTCAAACAGGGAGCTATGGCTACACCTTC. Its translation is CASSPQTGSYGYTF.

This rearrangement joins TRBV2 to TRBJ1-5; 10 bases map to TRBD1. The CDR3 contains 15 residues. Unmatched junction bases numbered 8, after V lost 6 bases and J lost 6 bases. CDR1 SNHLY and CDR2 FYNNEI come from the germline V gene. The CDR3 here is CASRRGTGDSQPQHF. The CDR3 DNA sequence: TGTGCCAGCAGGAGGGGGACAGGGGACTCTCAGCCCCAGCATTTT.

The V gene is TRBV19, the J gene TRBJ1-5, with D hard to call. CDR1 is LNHDA, CDR2 SQIVND, per germline (reference sequence). There are 14 residues in the CDR3. The ends were cut back, 3 bases at V and 2 bases at J, with 8 bases in the middle. The chain's CDR3 is CASSIGQGNQPQHF. The CDR3 nucleotides are TGTGCCAGTAGTATTGGGCAGGGCAATCAGCCCCAGCATTTT.

The chain joins TRBV4-1 to TRBJ1-3; D might be TRBD1 (6 bases). Germline values: CDR1 MGHRA, CDR2 YSYEKL. CDR3 length: 17 residues. V lost 3 bases and J 4 bases, leaving 19 bases between the germline ends. The CDR3 DNA sequence: TGCGCCAGCAGCCATAGAGGGGGGGCCTCCTCCGGAAACACCATATATTTT. This codes for CASSHRGGASSGNTIYF.

CDR3 DNA: TGCGCCAGCAGCGTGGGGGACAGGACCTATAGCACAGATACGCAGTATTTT. Its translation is CASSVGDRTYSTDTQYF. The chain is built from TRBV5-1 and TRBJ2-3; 8 nucleotides agree with TRBD1. CDR3 length: 17 residues. V lost 4 bases and J lost 0; bases outside the gene matches: 10. Germline V gene sequence: CDR1 SGHRS, CDR2 YFSETQ. The variable domain in full, with the rest retrieved from reference TRBV5-1 and TRBJ2-3, is KAGVTQTPRYLIKTRGQQVTLSCSPISGHRSVSWYQQTPGQGLQFLFEYFSETQRNKGNFPGRFSGRQFSNSRSEMNVSTLELGDSALYLCASSVGDRTYSTDTQYFGPGTRLTVL.

The rearrangement uses TRBV6-5 and TRBJ1-3; D remains unclear. The V and J ends lost 6 bases and 0 bases respectively, with 9 bases between them. The CDR3 is 14 amino acids. CDR1 and CDR2 from the germline V gene are MNHEY and SVGAGI. CDR3 sequence (DNA): TGTGCCAGCAGCGCACGGAGCTCTGGAAACACCATATATTTT. Protein: CASSARSSGNTIYF.